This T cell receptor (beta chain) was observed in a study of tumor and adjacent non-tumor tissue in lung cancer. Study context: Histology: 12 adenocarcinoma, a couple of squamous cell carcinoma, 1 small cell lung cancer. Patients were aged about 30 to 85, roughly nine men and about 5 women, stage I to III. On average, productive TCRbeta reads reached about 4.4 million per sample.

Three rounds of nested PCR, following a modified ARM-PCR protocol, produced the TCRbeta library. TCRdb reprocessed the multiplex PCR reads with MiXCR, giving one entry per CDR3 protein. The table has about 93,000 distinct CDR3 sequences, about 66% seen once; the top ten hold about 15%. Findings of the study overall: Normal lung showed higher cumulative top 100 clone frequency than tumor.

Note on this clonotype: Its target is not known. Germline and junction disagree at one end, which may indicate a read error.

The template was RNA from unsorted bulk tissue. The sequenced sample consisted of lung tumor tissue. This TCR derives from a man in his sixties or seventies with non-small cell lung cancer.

As DNA, the CDR3 is TGTGCCAACAGTTACTCAGGGTTAGCGCAGTATTTT. It codes for CANSYSGLAQYF. The V call is TRBV6-5, the J call TRBJ2-3; possible D gene TRBD1, 5 bases. Germline V CDR1 and CDR2: MNHEY, SVGAGI. This CDR3 has 12 amino acids.